The 20 T cell receptor beta chains below come from one sample, sequenced in a study of blood T cell repertoires in COVID-19. Assay used: immunoSEQ multiplex PCR; TCRdb lists only in-frame clones, some missing. The sample has under 300,000 clones, approximately 85% seen once. The source material was peripheral blood. These receptors all stem from a man of 80 years or more with acute or convalescent COVID-19.

This chain links TRBV28 with TRBJ2-1; 8 nucleotides agree with TRBD1. The CDR3 sequence is 16 residues long. J gave up 7 bases and V 6 bases, and 14 bases lay outside the gene matches. The germline CDR1 and CDR2 sequences are MDHEN and SYDVKM. The CDR3 DNA sequence: TGTGCCAGCAGCCTTAGCGCGTGGACAGGGAAAAATGAGCAGTTCTTC. Translating gives CASSLSAWTGKNEQFF.

V usage is TRBV18 and J usage is TRBJ1-1; D ambiguous. V was pared by 6 bases and J by 2 bases, with 10 bases between. The CDR3 contains 13 residues. Germline CDR1 KGHSH, CDR2 LQKENI. The DNA for the CDR3 is TGTGCCAGCTCTCAGAGGTCAAACACTGAAGCTTTCTTT. This encodes CASSQRSNTEAFF. The entire variable domain, with the rest obtained from reference TRBV18 and TRBJ1-1, is as follows: NAGVMQNPRHLVRRRGQEARLRCSPMKGHSHVYWYRQLPEEGLKFMVYLQKENIIDESGMPKERFSAEFPKEGPSILRIQQVVRGDSAAYFCASSQRSNTEAFFGQGTRLTVV.

The gene calls are TRBV11-1 and TRBJ2-5; 13 bases are shared with TRBD2. The junction had 9 bases not matched to a gene; V was cut back by 7 bases and J by 4 bases. The CDR3 has 16 residues. Germline V lookup: CDR1 SGHAT, CDR2 FQDESV (reference sequence). CDR3 amino acids: CASTPRLAGGLETQYF. As DNA, the CDR3 is TGTGCCAGCACCCCTCGACTAGCGGGAGGTCTAGAGACCCAGTACTTC.

The chain combines TRBV24-1 with TRBJ2-5; TRBD2 agrees at 12 bases. CDR1 and CDR2 from the germline V gene are KGHDR and SFDVKD. This CDR3 spans 17 amino acids. V trimming: 4 bases; J trimming: 4 bases; junction bases outside the gene matches: 9. CDR3 sequence (DNA): TGTGCCACCAGTGAGCCCGGGACTAGCGGGTGGGGAGAGACCCAGTACTTC. This translates into CATSEPGTSGWGETQYF.

The chain is built from TRBV18 and TRBJ2-7; no reliable D call. Germline V gives CDR1 KGHSH, CDR2 LQKENI. Trimming stripped 6 bases from V and 2 bases from J, with 14 bases between. The CDR3 sequence is 14 residues long. The CDR3 reads CASSPSGITYEQYF. CDR3 coding DNA: TGTGCCAGCTCCCCTAGTGGTATTACCTACGAGCAGTACTTC.

This chain joins TRBV24-1 and TRBJ2-2, with 7 bases identical to TRBD2. The J segment lost 0 bases and the V segment lost 0 bases, leaving 9 bases of the junction unmatched. Germline CDR1 reads KGHDR; CDR2 reads SFDVKD. The CDR3 totals 19 residues. The CDR3 DNA follows: TGTGCCACCAGTGATTTGCCACTGGGGAGGGGCTCGAACACCGGGGAGCTGTTTTTT. Protein: CATSDLPLGRGSNTGELFF.

This chain connects TRBV2 to TRBJ1-5; D remains ambiguous. V dropped 7 bases and J dropped 1 base, with 14 bases sitting between them. The CDR3 is 15 residues long. Looked up from germline, CDR1 is SNHLY and CDR2 is FYNNEI. As DNA, the CDR3 is TGTGCCAGCACGGAATCCTCGGGGAGCAATCAGCCCCAGCATTTT. This sequence encodes CASTESSGSNQPQHF.

The V and J genes are TRBV4-1 and TRBJ1-4, with 7 bases identical to TRBD1. The CDR3 contains 15 residues. From germline, CDR1 is MGHRA and CDR2 YSYEKL. V lost 2 bases and J lost 2; bases outside the gene matches: 2. The CDR3 region has the DNA TGCGCCAGCAGCCAACGACAGGGCACTAATGAAAAACTGTTTTTT. It encodes CASSQRQGTNEKLFF.

The rearrangement joins TRBV9 to TRBJ2-1, with no clear D. CDR1 and CDR2 (germline): SGDLS, YYNGEE. There are 12 residues in the CDR3. Trimming cost V 0 bases and J 9 bases, with 7 bases left between them. The CDR3 protein is CASSVGSGEQFF. CDR3 bases: TGTGCCAGCAGCGTAGGGTCGGGTGAGCAGTTCTTC.

The chain recombines TRBV15 with TRBJ2-2; D is unclear. Trimming left V 0 bases short and J 5 bases short, with 7 bases between. This CDR3 region has 14 residues. In germline, CDR1 is LNHNV, CDR2 YYDKDF (reference sequence). The CDR3 here is CATSREADTGELFF. CDR3 DNA: TGTGCCACCAGCAGAGAGGCTGATACCGGGGAGCTGTTTTTT.

The CDR3 nucleotides read TGTGCCAGCAGTGAAGGGACTAACCTCAATCAGCCCCAGCATTTT. Translation gives CASSEGTNLNQPQHF. The rearrangement uses TRBV6-1 and TRBJ1-5; D call uncertain. V was clipped by 1 base and J by 3 bases, with 10 bases between them. CDR1 is MNHNS, CDR2 SASEGT, per germline. The CDR3 is 15 amino acids.

The rearrangement links TRBV24-1 to TRBJ2-1; D remains unclear. Trimming pared 7 bases from V and 3 bases from J, leaving 9 bases between. CDR1 KGHDR and CDR2 SFDVKD come from the germline V gene. This CDR3 has 13 amino acids. CDR3 residues: CATSLTGYNEQFF. CDR3 in DNA: TGTGCCACCAGCTTGACGGGCTACAATGAGCAGTTCTTC.

V usage is TRBV24-1 and J usage is TRBJ2-1; TRBD2 matches at 8 bases. With 8 bases clipped from V and 9 bases from J, the junction kept 8 bases outside the gene matches. Germline V lookup: CDR1 KGHDR, CDR2 SFDVKD. The CDR3 spans 13 residues. The CDR3 is CATNSGRVAEQFF. The CDR3 DNA reads as TGTGCCACCAATTCCGGGAGGGTGGCTGAGCAGTTCTTC.

The J gene is TRBJ1-1, the V gene TRBV10-2, with 9 bases that match TRBD1. J gave up 0 bases and V 8 bases, and 4 bases lay outside the gene matches. CDR1 is WSHSY, CDR2 SAAADI, per germline. This CDR3 region has 14 residues. CDR3 in amino acids: CASRGTGLNTEAFF. DNA of the CDR3: TGCGCCAGCCGGGGGACAGGGCTGAACACTGAAGCTTTCTTT.

This clone was seen only a few times. Other DNA sequences of this sample code for an identical CDR3. The CDR3 loop reads CASSLTGGVNTEAFF. The CDR3 DNA sequence: TGTGCCAGCAGTTTAACAGGGGGGGTGAACACTGAAGCTTTCTTT. The gene calls are TRBV27 and TRBJ1-1; 8 nucleotides line up with TRBD1. CDR3 length: 15 residues. Germline V CDR1 and CDR2: MNHEY, SMNVEV (reference sequence). Trimming removed 2 bases from V and 0 bases from J; junction bases left unmatched: 2.

The V gene is TRBV27, the J gene TRBJ2-1; possibly TRBD2 for D (5 bases). Germline V gives CDR1 MNHEY, CDR2 SMNVEV (reference sequence). V dropped 6 bases and J dropped 1 base, with 10 bases sitting between them. This CDR3 has 14 amino acids. The CDR3 region has the DNA TGTGCCAGCAGGTTGGACTCTTCCTACAATGAGCAGTTCTTC. As protein: CASRLDSSYNEQFF.

Remarks on this clone: This likely comes from a read error, as the CDR3 has no conserved phenylalanine or tryptophan at its end. It is unclear where the CDR3 begins or ends on the DNA, so no DNA is shown, and the CDR3 is as TCRdb lists it. The chain carries TRBV2 and TRBJ2-7; TRBD2, as called in the table, went unchecked against the DNA. The V gene's germline CDR1 is SNHLY and CDR2 FYNNEI. Counting both end residues, the CDR3 totals 13 amino acids. The CDR3 loop reads CASSQNPTGRQLI.

The chain links TRBV5-1 to TRBJ2-3, with TRBD2 matching over 12 bases. The CDR3 totals 15 residues. V gave up 5 bases and J gave up 3 bases; unmatched junction bases: 4. CDR1 is SGHRS and CDR2 is YFSETQ in the germline V gene. CDR3 sequence: CASRVGLAGTDTQYF. The CDR3 bases are TGCGCCAGCAGGGTGGGACTAGCGGGTACAGATACGCAGTATTTT.

CDR3 region: CASSYDGTQRGYTF. The CDR3 nucleotides read TGTGCCAGCAGTTACGATGGGACTCAGCGAGGCTACACCTTC. The rearrangement joins TRBV6-2 or TRBV6-3 to TRBJ1-2, with a possible D match to TRBD1 (5 bases). V dropped 2 bases and J dropped 8 bases, with 15 bases sitting between them. CDR3 length equals 14 residues. In germline, CDR1 is MNHEY, CDR2 SVGEGT.

CDR3 region: CASSFSNTEAFF. The CDR3 DNA reads TGTGCCAGCAGCTTCTCGAACACTGAAGCTTTCTTT. This chain connects TRBV7-2 to TRBJ1-1; D call uncertain. This CDR3 contains 12 residues. Germline values: CDR1 SGHTA, CDR2 FQGNSA. V gave up 3 bases and J gave up 1 base, with 3 bases separating them.